The clone carrying this TCR beta chain was counted a few times. Its target is not known. The CDR3 spans 13 residues. Germline V gives CDR1 LGHDT, CDR2 YNNKEL (reference sequence). The V end lost 4 bases, the J end lost 2 bases, and 9 bases lay between the germline ends. The sample originates from a study of T-cell reconstitution after alpha-beta-depleted transplantation in children. Overall study findings and caveats: Several patients had high TCRbeta diversity at day 60; it came from surviving recipient T cells and thymic progenitors. Fresh T-cell production supplied most of the T-cell counts and diversity seen one year after transplant. Alpha-beta T cells about two months after transplant reportedly derived from several hundred expanded graft clones.

The TCRbeta library was prepared with unique molecular identifiers. Each CDR3 protein is one row after TCRdb ran MiXCR on the PCR reads. This table has approximately 980,000 distinct CDR3 sequences, about 30% appearing once. Sequencing was performed on PBMCs, mostly from graft donor cells, taken 360 days after TCRalphabeta/CD19-depleted stem cell transplant. This TCR came from a boy under two years old who had a stem cell transplant for SCID, so the T cells may come from the graft donor. The gene calls are TRBV3-1 and TRBJ2-7; D not resolved. The CDR3 is CASSRDMAYEQYF. In DNA, the CDR3 is TGTGCCAGCAGCCGAGACATGGCCTACGAGCAGTACTTC.